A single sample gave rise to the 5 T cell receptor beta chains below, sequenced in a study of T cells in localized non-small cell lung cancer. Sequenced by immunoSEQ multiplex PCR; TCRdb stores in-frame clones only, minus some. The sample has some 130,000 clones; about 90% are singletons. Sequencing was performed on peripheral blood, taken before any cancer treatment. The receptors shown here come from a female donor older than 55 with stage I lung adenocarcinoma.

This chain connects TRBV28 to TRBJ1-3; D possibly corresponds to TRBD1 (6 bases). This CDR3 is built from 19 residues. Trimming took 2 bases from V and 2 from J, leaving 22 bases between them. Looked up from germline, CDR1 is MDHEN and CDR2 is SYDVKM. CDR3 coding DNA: TGTGCCAGCAGTTTAGGGAGGGGGTTCCGGGGGGCAACTGGAAACACCATATATTTT. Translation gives CASSLGRGFRGATGNTIYF.

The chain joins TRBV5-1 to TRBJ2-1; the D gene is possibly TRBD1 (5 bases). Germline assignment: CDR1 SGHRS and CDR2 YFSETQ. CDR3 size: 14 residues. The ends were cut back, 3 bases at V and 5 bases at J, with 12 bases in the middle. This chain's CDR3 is CASSSDDSHNEQFF. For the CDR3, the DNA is TGCGCCAGCAGCTCCGACGACAGTCACAATGAGCAGTTCTTC. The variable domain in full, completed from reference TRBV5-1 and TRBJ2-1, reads KAGVTQTPRYLIKTRGQQVTLSCSPISGHRSVSWYQQTPGQGLQFLFEYFSETQRNKGNFPGRFSGRQFSNSRSEMNVSTLELGDSALYLCASSSDDSHNEQFFGPGTRLTVL.

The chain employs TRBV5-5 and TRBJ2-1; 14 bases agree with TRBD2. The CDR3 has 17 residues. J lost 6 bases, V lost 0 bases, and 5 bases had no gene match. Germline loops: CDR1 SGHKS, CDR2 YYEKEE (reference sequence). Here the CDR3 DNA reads TGTGCCAGCAGCTTGGGACTAGCGGGAGGGAAACGCAATGAGCAGTTCTTC. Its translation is CASSLGLAGGKRNEQFF.

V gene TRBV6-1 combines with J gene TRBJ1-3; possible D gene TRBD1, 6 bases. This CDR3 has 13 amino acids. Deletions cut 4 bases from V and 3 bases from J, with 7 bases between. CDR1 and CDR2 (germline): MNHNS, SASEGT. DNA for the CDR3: TGTGCCAGCAGTGTAGGGGGTGGAAACACCATATATTTT. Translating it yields CASSVGGGNTIYF.

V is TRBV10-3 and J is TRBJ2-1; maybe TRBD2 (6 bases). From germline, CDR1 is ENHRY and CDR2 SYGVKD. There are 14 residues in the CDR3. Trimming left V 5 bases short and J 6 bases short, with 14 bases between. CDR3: CAISTTGVTNEQFF. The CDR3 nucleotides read TGTGCCATCAGTACGACGGGAGTGACCAATGAGCAGTTCTTC.